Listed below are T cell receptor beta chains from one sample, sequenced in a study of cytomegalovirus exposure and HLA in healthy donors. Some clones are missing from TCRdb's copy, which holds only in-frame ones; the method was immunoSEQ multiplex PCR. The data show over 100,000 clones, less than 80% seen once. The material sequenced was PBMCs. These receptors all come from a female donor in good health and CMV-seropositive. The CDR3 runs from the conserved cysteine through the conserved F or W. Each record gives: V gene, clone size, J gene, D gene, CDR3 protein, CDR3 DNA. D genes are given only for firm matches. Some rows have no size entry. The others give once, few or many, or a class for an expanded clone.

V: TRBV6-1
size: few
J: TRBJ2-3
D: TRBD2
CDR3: CASSESLAGGVRTDTQYF
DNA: TGTGCCAGCAGTGAATCCCTAGCGGGGGGCGTTCGCACAGATACGCAGTATTTT

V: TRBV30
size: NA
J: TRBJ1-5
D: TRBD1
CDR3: CAWSRQGGPQHF
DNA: TGTGCCTGGAGTCGCCAGGGGGGGCCCCAGCATTTT

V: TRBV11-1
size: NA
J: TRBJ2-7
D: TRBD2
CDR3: CASSLASGSPSYEQYF
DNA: TGTGCCAGCAGCTTAGCTAGCGGGAGCCCCTCCTACGAGCAGTACTTC

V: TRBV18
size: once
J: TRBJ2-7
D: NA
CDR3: CASSPPVTSSDEQYF
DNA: TGTGCCAGCTCACCACCCGTAACCAGTAGCGACGAGCAGTACTTC

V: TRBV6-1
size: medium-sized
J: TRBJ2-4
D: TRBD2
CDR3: CASSEWFGGTSSENIQYF
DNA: TGTGCCAGCAGTGAGTGGTTTGGGGGGACTAGCTCTGAAAACATTCAGTACTTC

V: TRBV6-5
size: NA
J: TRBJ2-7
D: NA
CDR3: CASSYTISYEQYF
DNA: TGTGCCAGCAGTTATACTATCTCCTACGAGCAGTACTTC

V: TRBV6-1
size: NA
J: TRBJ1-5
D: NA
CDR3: CASTHDRWNQPQHF
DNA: TGTGCCAGCACTCATGACAGGTGGAATCAGCCCCAGCATTTT

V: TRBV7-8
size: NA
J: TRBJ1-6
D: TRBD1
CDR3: CASSRLTGIYNSPLHF
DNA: TGTGCCAGCAGCCGACTGACAGGGATCTATAATTCACCCCTCCACTTT

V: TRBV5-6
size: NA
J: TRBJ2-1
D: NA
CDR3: CASSLIPTNEQFF
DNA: TGTGCCAGCAGCTTGATACCTACCAATGAGCAGTTCTTC

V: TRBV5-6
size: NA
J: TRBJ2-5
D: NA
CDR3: CASSLYGEETQYF
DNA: TGTGCCAGCAGCTTGTACGGAGAAGAGACCCAGTACTTC

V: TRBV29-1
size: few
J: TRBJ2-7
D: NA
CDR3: CSVGGVYEQYF
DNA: TGCAGCGTTGGGGGGGTGTACGAGCAGTACTTC

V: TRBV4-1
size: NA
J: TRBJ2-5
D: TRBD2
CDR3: CASSQLSGRVGQETQYF
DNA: TGCGCCAGCAGCCAACTCAGCGGGAGGGTTGGTCAAGAGACCCAGTACTTC

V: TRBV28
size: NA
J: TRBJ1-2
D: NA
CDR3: CASRIGTVYGYTF
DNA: TGTGCCAGCAGGATCGGGACTGTCTATGGCTACACCTTC

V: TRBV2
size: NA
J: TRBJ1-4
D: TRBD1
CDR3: CASNPQGLSNEKLFF
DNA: TGTGCCAGCAATCCACAGGGGTTGTCTAATGAAAAACTGTTTTTT

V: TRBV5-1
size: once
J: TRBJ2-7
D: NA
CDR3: CASSVGVTGTSHYEQYF
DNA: TGCGCCAGCAGCGTTGGTGTTACCGGGACATCCCACTACGAGCAGTACTTC

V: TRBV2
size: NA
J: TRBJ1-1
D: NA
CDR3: CASRAYTVEAFF
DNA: TGTGCCAGCAGGGCTTACACAGTTGAAGCTTTCTTT

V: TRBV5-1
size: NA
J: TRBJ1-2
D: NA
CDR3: CASSPNSFLNYGYTF
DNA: TGCGCCAGCAGCCCCAACAGCTTCCTTAACTATGGCTACACCTTC

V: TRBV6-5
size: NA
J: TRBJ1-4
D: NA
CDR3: CASNKGGGVGEKLFF
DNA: TGTGCCAGCAATAAAGGGGGGGGCGTAGGGGAAAAACTGTTTTTT

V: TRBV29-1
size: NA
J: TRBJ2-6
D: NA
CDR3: CSVAVGANVLTF
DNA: TGCAGCGTTGCCGTCGGGGCCAACGTCCTGACTTTC

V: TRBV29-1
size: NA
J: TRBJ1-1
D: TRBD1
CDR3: CSVEEGGRLNTEAFF
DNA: TGCAGCGTTGAAGAAGGGGGCAGGCTGAACACTGAAGCTTTCTTT

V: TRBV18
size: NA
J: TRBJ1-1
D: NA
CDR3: CASSRGTTGTEAFF
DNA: TGTGCCAGCTCACGGGGGACAACTGGCACTGAAGCTTTCTTT

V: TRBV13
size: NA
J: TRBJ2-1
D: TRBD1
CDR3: CASSPGQGNPYNEQFF
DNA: TGTGCCAGCAGCCCCGGACAGGGAAATCCCTACAATGAGCAGTTCTTC

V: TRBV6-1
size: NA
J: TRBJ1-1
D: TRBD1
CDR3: CASRFGTGSTEAFF
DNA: TGTGCTAGCAGGTTCGGGACAGGGAGCACTGAAGCTTTCTTT

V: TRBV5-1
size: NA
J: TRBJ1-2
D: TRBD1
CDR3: CASSLLEGANYGYTF
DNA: TGCGCCAGCAGCTTGTTGGAGGGGGCGAACTATGGCTACACCTTC

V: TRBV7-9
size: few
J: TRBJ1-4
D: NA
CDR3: CASSSPGLDGEKLFF
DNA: TGTGCCAGCAGCTCCCCCGGCCTAGACGGGGAAAAACTGTTTTTT

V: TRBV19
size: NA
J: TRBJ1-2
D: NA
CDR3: CASSNREARGYGYTF
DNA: TGTGCCAGTAGTAACCGCGAGGCCCGGGGTTACGGCTACACCTTC

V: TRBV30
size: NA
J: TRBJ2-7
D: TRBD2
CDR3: CAWSIAGGSYEQYF
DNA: TGTGCCTGGAGTATAGCGGGAGGATCCTACGAGCAGTACTTC

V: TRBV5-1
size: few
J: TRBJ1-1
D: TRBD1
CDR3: CASSLEANRGSTEAFF
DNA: TGCGCCAGCAGCTTGGAAGCCAACAGGGGAAGCACTGAAGCTTTCTTT

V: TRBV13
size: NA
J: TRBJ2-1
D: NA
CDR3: CASSRGQLEQFF
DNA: TGTGCCAGCAGCCGCGGACAACTTGAGCAGTTCTTC

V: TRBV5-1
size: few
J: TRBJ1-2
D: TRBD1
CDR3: CASSRGTGANYGYTF
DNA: TGCGCCAGCAGCAGAGGAACAGGGGCTAACTATGGCTACACCTTC

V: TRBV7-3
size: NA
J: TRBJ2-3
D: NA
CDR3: CASSNAFADTQYF
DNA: TGTGCCAGCAGCAACGCGTTCGCAGATACGCAGTATTTT

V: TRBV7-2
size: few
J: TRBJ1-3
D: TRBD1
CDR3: CASSPGTGGNTIYF
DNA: TGTGCCAGCAGCCCAGGGACAGGCGGAAACACCATATATTTT

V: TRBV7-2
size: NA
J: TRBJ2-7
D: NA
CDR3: CASSLYTKEQYF
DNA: TGTGCCAGCAGCTTATACACGAAGGAGCAGTACTTC

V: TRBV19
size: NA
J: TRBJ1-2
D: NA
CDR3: CASRDSFYGYTF
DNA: TGTGCCAGTAGGGACAGCTTCTATGGCTACACCTTC

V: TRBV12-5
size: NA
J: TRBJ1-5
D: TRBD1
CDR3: CASGLASTGGLNQPQHF
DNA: TGTGCTAGTGGTTTGGCATCTACAGGGGGCCTCAATCAGCCCCAGCATTTT

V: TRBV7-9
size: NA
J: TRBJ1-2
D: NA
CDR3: CASSLAGGVYGYTF
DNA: TGTGCCAGCAGCTTAGCGGGAGGGGTCTATGGCTACACCTTC

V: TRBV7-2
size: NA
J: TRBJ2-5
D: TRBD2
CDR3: CASSLVSTGGETQYF
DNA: TGTGCCAGCAGCTTAGTCTCAACCGGGGGGGAGACCCAGTACTTC

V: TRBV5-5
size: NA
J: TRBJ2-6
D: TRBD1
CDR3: CASTPLQGASSGANVLTF
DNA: TGTGCCAGCACCCCCCTGCAGGGGGCAAGCTCTGGGGCCAACGTCCTGACTTTC

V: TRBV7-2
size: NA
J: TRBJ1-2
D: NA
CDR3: CASSLVAGNYGYTF
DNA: TGTGCCAGCAGCTTAGTTGCAGGGAACTATGGCTACACCTTC

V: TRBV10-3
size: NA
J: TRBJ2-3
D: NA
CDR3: CAIRTEQDTDTQYF
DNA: TGTGCCATCAGAACCGAGCAGGACACAGATACGCAGTATTTT

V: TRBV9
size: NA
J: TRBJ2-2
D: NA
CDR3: CASSVFQNTGELFF
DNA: TGTGCCAGCAGCGTATTCCAAAACACCGGGGAGCTGTTTTTT

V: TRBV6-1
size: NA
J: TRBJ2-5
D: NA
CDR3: CASRGASQETQYF
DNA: TGTGCCAGCAGGGGGGCTAGCCAAGAGACCCAGTACTTC